These T cell receptor beta chains were read from a single sample in a study of shared clonotypes between healthy human individuals. Produced via immunoSEQ multiplex PCR; TCRdb's table is partial and in-frame only. The table lists about 2 million clones, roughly 94% of them singletons. The material sequenced was naive CD8+ T cells sorted from blood. The source is a man aged 18 to 29 in good health. The CDR3 runs from the conserved cysteine through the conserved F or W. Fields, in order: clone size, J gene, V gene, D gene, CDR3 DNA, CDR3 protein. The D gene is left open where the match is weak. Clone size appears in some rows only: once, few, many, or a class for an expanded clone.

once | TRBJ1-3 | TRBV4-2 | - | TGTGCCAGCAGCCAAGGTGGAGGGGTCTCTGGAAACACCATATATTTT | CASSQGGGVSGNTIYF
- | TRBJ1-1 | TRBV6-5 | - | TGTGCCAGCAGCCCCTTTGGTTCCCTTGAAGCTTTCTTT | CASSPFGSLEAFF
- | TRBJ2-7 | TRBV7-9 | - | TGTGCCAGCAGCTCGCCGTTAAGACCGATCTCCTACGAGCAGTACTTC | CASSSPLRPISYEQYF
- | TRBJ1-2 | TRBV19 | - | TGTGCCAGTAGTCCCAGTGGGTGGCAATTGGGCGGCTACACCTTC | CASSPSGWQLGGYTF
- | TRBJ2-7 | TRBV10-1 | - | TGCGCCAGCAGTTCAGTAGGACCCAGGACGGGCGAGCAGTACTTC | CASSSVGPRTGEQYF
- | TRBJ1-5 | TRBV7-9 | - | TGTGCCAGCAGCTCGGGGGAATCAAGCAATCAGCCCCAGCATTTT | CASSSGESSNQPQHF
- | TRBJ2-2 | TRBV19 | - | TGTGCCAGTAGTTTGACGCACTACACCGGGGAGCTGTTTTTT | CASSLTHYTGELFF
- | TRBJ1-5 | TRBV28 | - | TGTGCCAGCAGCCGTACAGGTTTGGGTCAGCCCCAGCATTTT | CASSRTGLGQPQHF
once | TRBJ2-1 | TRBV28 | TRBD1 | TGTGCCAGCACCGTGGACAGGGGGGGCAATGAGCAGTTCTTC | CASTVDRGGNEQFF
once | TRBJ2-7 | TRBV13 | - | TGTGCCAGCAGCAAGGCTTACGAGCAGTACTTC | CASSKAYEQYF
- | TRBJ2-1 | TRBV4-1 | - | TGCGCCAGCAGCCATTACAGGGAGGGCGATGAGCAGTTCTTC | CASSHYREGDEQFF
- | TRBJ2-7 | TRBV19 | TRBD1 | TGTGCCAGTAGTATAGATCCGGGACAGGGGTGGGACGAGCAGTACTTC | CASSIDPGQGWDEQYF
- | TRBJ1-1 | TRBV13 | - | TGTGCCAGCAGCTTAGGTGACCTTCGAGAGGAGTGGACTGAAGCTTTCTTT | CASSLGDLREEWTEAFF
- | TRBJ2-7 | TRBV6-1 | - | TGTGCCAGCAGTCAGGTAGGACCGAGCTACGAGCAGTACTTC | CASSQVGPSYEQYF
- | TRBJ2-7 | TRBV27 | TRBD2 | TGTGCCAGCAGTTTATTGTCTAGCGGGGGGGAAATTACGAAGCAGTACTTC | CASSLLSSGGEITKQYF
- | TRBJ2-2 | TRBV11-3 | - | TGTGCCAGCAGCCCGGGACACCTCACCGGGGAGCTGTTTTTT | CASSPGHLTGELFF
- | TRBJ2-7 | TRBV19 | - | TGTGCCAGTAGTCCCTGGCAGGGAGGCTACGAGCAGTACTTC | CASSPWQGGYEQYF
- | TRBJ1-1 | TRBV5-6 | - | TGTGCCAGCAGCTTGACAGGGTCTTACACTGAAGCTTTCTTT | CASSLTGSYTEAFF
- | TRBJ1-3 | TRBV7-6 | - | TGTGCCAGCAGCTTGGGGGATCCTGGAAACACCATATATTTT | CASSLGDPGNTIYF
- | TRBJ2-5 | TRBV28 | - | TGTGCCAGCAGTTTGGACATGTACCAAGAGACCCAGTACTTC | CASSLDMYQETQYF
- | TRBJ1-2 | TRBV6-1 | - | TGTGCCAGCAGTGTTCGCAGAATCTATGGCTACACCTTC | CASSVRRIYGYTF
- | TRBJ2-1 | TRBV19 | TRBD2 | TGTGCCAGTAGTGGAATGTCGGGGACTACCGAGAATGAGCAGTTCTTC | CASSGMSGTTENEQFF
- | TRBJ2-1 | TRBV10-3 | TRBD1 | TGTGCCATCAGTGAGTCGACAGGGCTTGCCTACAATGAGCAGTTCTTC | CAISESTGLAYNEQFF
- | TRBJ2-1 | TRBV30 | TRBD2 | TGTGCCTGGGCCTCCGGGCTAGCGGGAACACCCTCCTACAATGAGCAGTTCTTC | CAWASGLAGTPSYNEQFF
- | TRBJ2-3 | TRBV9 | - | TGTGCCAGCAGCGTAGAATCCGGATCCGTGTTAGGCACAGATACGCAGTATTTT | CASSVESGSVLGTDTQYF
- | TRBJ2-1 | TRBV6-6 | - | TGTGCCAGCAGTCCGAACAATGAGCAGTTCTTC | CASSPNNEQFF
- | TRBJ2-7 | TRBV7-8 | TRBD2 | TGTGCCAGCAGCTTCAGACTAGCGGGGGCCTGGGGTCCCTACGAGCAGTACTTC | CASSFRLAGAWGPYEQYF
- | TRBJ1-2 | TRBV9 | - | TGTGCCAGCAGCGTAAGTGGGGGACTGGATGGCTACACCTTC | CASSVSGGLDGYTF
- | TRBJ2-2 | TRBV2 | TRBD2 | TGTGCCAGCAGTGGGAGGGCGGGGGAGAACACCGGGGAGCTGTTTTTT | CASSGRAGENTGELFF
- | TRBJ1-4 | TRBV30 | TRBD1 | TGTGCCTGGAGTGCCTGGGGATTCAGGACAGGGGAGCGGGAAAAACTGTTTTTT | CAWSAWGFRTGEREKLFF
- | TRBJ1-6 | TRBV5-4 | - | TGTGCCAGCAGCTTGGAGGAGACAGTGAATTCACCCCTCCACTTT | CASSLEETVNSPLHF
- | TRBJ1-2 | TRBV30 | - | TGTGCCTGGCATAGTGGGGTAGGCTACACCTTC | CAWHSGVGYTF
- | TRBJ2-1 | TRBV5-6 | TRBD2 | TGTGCCAGCAGCAAGGGACTAGCGGAATTCAATGAGCAGTTCTTC | CASSKGLAEFNEQFF
- | TRBJ2-5 | TRBV11-2 | TRBD2 | TGTGCCAGCAGCTTCGGGGGGGCCCAGTACTTC | CASSFGGAQYF
- | TRBJ2-5 | TRBV30 | - | TGTGCCTGGAGTGTACCTGGGGTAACCCGAGAGACCCAGTACTTC | CAWSVPGVTRETQYF
once | TRBJ1-2 | TRBV11-2 | - | TGTGCCAGCAGCTTAGAAGGCTATGGCTACACCTTC | CASSLEGYGYTF
- | TRBJ2-1 | TRBV27 | TRBD2 | TGTGCCAGCAGTTTAGGACTAGCGAGTTACAATGAGCAGTTCTTC | CASSLGLASYNEQFF
- | TRBJ2-7 | TRBV18 | - | TGTGCCAGCTCGTTCGACAGGAGCTCCTACGAGCAGTACTTC | CASSFDRSSYEQYF
- | TRBJ2-1 | TRBV9 | - | TGTGCCAGCAGCCCCCCGCCGGGCTCACACAATGAGCAGTTCTTC | CASSPPPGSHNEQFF
- | TRBJ1-1 | TRBV7-9 | - | TGTGCCAGCAGCCCCCCGGGGGCTGCGGGCACTGAAGCTTTCTTT | CASSPPGAAGTEAFF
- | TRBJ1-1 | TRBV2 | - | TGTGCCAGCATTGATTTCTTCAATCCTCTTGGGGACACTGAAGCTTTCTTT | CASIDFFNPLGDTEAFF
- | TRBJ2-1 | TRBV4-3 | TRBD2 | TGCGCCAGCAGCCAAGATCCAGCGGGAGTCGCCTACAATGAGCAGTTCTTC | CASSQDPAGVAYNEQFF
- | TRBJ2-5 | TRBV7-9 | - | TGTGCCAGCCGGACAGCCCTCCAAGAGACCCAGTACTTC | CASRTALQETQYF
- | TRBJ2-3 | TRBV6-5 | TRBD2 | TGTGCCAGCAGTTACAGCGGGGGGGAAGGTACGCAGTATTTT | CASSYSGGEGTQYF
- | TRBJ1-1 | TRBV27 | - | TGTGCCAGCAGTATGGGGGGGGGACCTGAAGCTTTCTTT | CASSMGGGPEAFF
- | TRBJ1-1 | TRBV5-4 | - | TGTGCCAGCAGCCCTGCGGGCACTGAAGCTTTCTTT | CASSPAGTEAFF
- | TRBJ1-1 | TRBV4-3 | TRBD1 | TGCGCCAGCAGCCCAGTCCGGGACAGGGGGTGGGACACTGAAGCTTTCTTT | CASSPVRDRGWDTEAFF
- | TRBJ2-7 | TRBV11-3 | - | TGTGCCAGCAGCTTAGACGGTTACGAGCAGTACTTC | CASSLDGYEQYF
- | TRBJ1-1 | TRBV6-1 | - | TGTGCCAGCAGTACAGGCAGGAACACTGAAGCTTTCTTT | CASSTGRNTEAFF
- | TRBJ2-2 | TRBV4-1 | TRBD2 | TGCGCCAGCAGCGGGCGACTAGCGGGAGGGACCGGGGAGCTGTTTTTT | CASSGRLAGGTGELFF
- | TRBJ1-1 | TRBV14 | - | TGTGCCAGCAGCCAAGCGGGAGGAAGTATGAACACTGAAGCTTTCTTT | CASSQAGGSMNTEAFF